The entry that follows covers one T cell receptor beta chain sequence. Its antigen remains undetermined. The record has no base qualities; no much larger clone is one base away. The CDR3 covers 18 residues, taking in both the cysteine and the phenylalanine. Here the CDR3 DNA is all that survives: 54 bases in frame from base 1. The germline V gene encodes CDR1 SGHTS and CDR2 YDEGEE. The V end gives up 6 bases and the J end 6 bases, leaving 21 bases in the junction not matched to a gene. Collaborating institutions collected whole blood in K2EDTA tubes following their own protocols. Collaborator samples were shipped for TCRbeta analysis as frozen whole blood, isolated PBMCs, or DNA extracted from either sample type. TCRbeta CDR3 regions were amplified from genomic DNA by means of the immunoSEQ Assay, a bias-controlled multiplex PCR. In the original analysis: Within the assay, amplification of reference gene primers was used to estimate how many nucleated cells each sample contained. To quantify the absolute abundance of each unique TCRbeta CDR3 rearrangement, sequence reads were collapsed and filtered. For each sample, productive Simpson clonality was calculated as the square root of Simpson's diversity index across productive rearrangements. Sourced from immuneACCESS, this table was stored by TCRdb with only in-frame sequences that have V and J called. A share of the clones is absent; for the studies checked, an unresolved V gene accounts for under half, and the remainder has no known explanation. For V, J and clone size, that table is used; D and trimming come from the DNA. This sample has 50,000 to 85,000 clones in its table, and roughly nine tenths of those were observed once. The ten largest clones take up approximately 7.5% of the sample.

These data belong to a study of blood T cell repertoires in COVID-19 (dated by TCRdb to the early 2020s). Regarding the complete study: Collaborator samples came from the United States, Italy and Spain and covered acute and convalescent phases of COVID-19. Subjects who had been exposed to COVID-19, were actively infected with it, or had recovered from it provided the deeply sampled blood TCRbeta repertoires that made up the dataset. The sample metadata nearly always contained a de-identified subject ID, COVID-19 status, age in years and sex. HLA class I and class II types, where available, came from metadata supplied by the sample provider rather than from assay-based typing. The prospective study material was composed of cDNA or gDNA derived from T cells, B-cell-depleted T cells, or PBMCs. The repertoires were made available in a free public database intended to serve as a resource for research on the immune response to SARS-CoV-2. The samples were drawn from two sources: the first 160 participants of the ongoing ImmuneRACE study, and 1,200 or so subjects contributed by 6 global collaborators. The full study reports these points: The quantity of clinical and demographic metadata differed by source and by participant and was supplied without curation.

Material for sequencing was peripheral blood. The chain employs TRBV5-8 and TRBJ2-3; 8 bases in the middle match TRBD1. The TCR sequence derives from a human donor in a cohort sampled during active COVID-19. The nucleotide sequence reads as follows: TGTGCCAGCACTTTAGCGACCGGGACAGGTCAATCAGGGGATACGCAGTATTTT. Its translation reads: CASTLATGTGQSGDTQYF.